This is a list of T cell receptor beta chains from one sample in a study of T cell responses to AZD1222 COVID-19 vaccine. Generated by immunoSEQ multiplex PCR, the TCRdb table keeps only in-frame clones and is missing some. The sample shows about 90,000 clones, 80% to 90% of them seen only once. The input for sequencing was peripheral blood, taken on day 0 of AZD1222 vaccination. Source of these receptors: an adult in good health. Each CDR3 is given with its conserved first and last residue. D genes are given only for firm matches. A row's size may be missing; if present it is once, few, many or a size class.

cdr3_aa,cdr3_nt,clone_size,d_call,v_call,j_call
CASSSRQGSETQYF,TGTGCCAGCAGCTCCAGACAGGGCAGTGAGACCCAGTACTTC,NA,TRBD1,TRBV7-9,TRBJ2-5
CASSADRAPTEAFF,TGTGCCAGCAGCGCAGACAGGGCTCCCACTGAAGCTTTCTTT,NA,TRBD1,TRBV7-8,TRBJ1-1
CASSLVRGANSKETQYF,TGTGCCAGCAGCTTAGTTCGTGGGGCCAACTCCAAAGAGACCCAGTACTTC,few,NA,TRBV11-3,TRBJ2-5
CASSIARDNEQFF,TGTGCCAGTAGTATAGCGAGGGACAATGAGCAGTTCTTC,once,NA,TRBV19,TRBJ2-1
CAITGGQGETQYF,TGTGCCATCACCGGGGGGCAGGGAGAGACCCAGTACTTC,NA,NA,TRBV10-3,TRBJ2-5
CASSLGNSVNSPLHF,TGCGCCAGCAGCTTGGGGAACAGCGTTAATTCACCCCTCCACTTT,NA,NA,TRBV5-1,TRBJ1-6
CASARPRATNTEAFF,TGTGCCAGCGCGCGACCCCGCGCCACGAACACTGAAGCTTTCTTT,NA,NA,TRBV28,TRBJ1-1
CASSIRGEAGYTF,TGTGCCAGTAGTATTAGGGGAGAAGCTGGCTACACCTTC,once,NA,TRBV19,TRBJ1-2
CASSPTLSGSNEQFF,TGTGCCAGCAGCCCGACTTTGAGCGGGAGCAATGAGCAGTTCTTC,NA,TRBD2,TRBV11-2,TRBJ2-1
CASSSPTEYGYTF,TGTGCCAGCAGTTCCCCGACAGAGTATGGCTACACCTTC,NA,NA,TRBV28,TRBJ1-2
CASSLEEFTGEAYNSPLHF,TGTGCCAGCAGCTTAGAAGAGTTTACAGGGGAGGCCTATAATTCACCCCTCCACTTT,NA,TRBD1,TRBV11-2,TRBJ1-6
CASSSDLARNQPQHF,TGTGCCAGCAGCTCTGACCTAGCCAGAAATCAGCCCCAGCATTTT,NA,NA,TRBV7-9,TRBJ1-5
CASNFGTGRNIQYF,TGTGCCAGCAATTTCGGGACAGGGAGAAACATTCAGTACTTC,NA,TRBD1,TRBV28,TRBJ2-4
CASSLAAETQYF,TGTGCCAGCAGCTTAGCGGCAGAGACCCAGTACTTC,few,NA,TRBV7-2,TRBJ2-5
CASTLGSYNEQFF,TGTGCCAGCACCCTCGGCTCCTACAATGAGCAGTTCTTC,NA,NA,TRBV12-3/TRBV12-4,TRBJ2-1
CASSVDKSGGELFF,TGTGCCAGCAGCGTAGATAAGTCCGGCGGGGAGCTGTTTTTT,NA,NA,TRBV9,TRBJ2-2
CASSFLAGGGEQYF,TGTGCCAGCAGCTTTCTAGCAGGAGGGGGAGAGCAGTACTTC,NA,NA,TRBV7-3,TRBJ2-7
CATSDLYSNQPQHF,TGTGCCACCAGTGATTTGTATAGCAATCAGCCCCAGCATTTT,NA,NA,TRBV24-1,TRBJ1-5
CASSLVSGSTDTQYF,TGTGCCAGCAGCTTAGTATCCGGGAGTACAGATACGCAGTATTTT,NA,NA,TRBV7-2,TRBJ2-3
CASSPTGPRDTIYF,TGTGCCAGCAGCCCAACCGGGCCGCGAGACACCATATATTTT,NA,NA,TRBV7-8,TRBJ1-3
CASGSQPDSLRMNTEAFF,TGTGCTAGTGGTTCCCAGCCGGACAGTTTGAGGATGAACACTGAAGCTTTCTTT,NA,NA,TRBV12-5,TRBJ1-1
CASSQDRDNEQFF,TGTGCCAGCTCCCAGGACAGGGACAATGAGCAGTTCTTC,NA,TRBD1,TRBV7-9,TRBJ2-1
CASSQELGGETQYF,TGTGCCAGCAGCCAAGAGTTGGGAGGAGAGACCCAGTACTTC,NA,NA,TRBV4-2,TRBJ2-5
CASSLSVSGSSQYF,TGTGCCAGCAGTTTATCAGTTAGCGGGAGTTCCCAGTACTTC,NA,TRBD2,TRBV28,TRBJ2-7
CSVEEKTGTHEQFF,TGCAGCGTTGAAGAAAAGACAGGGACCCATGAGCAGTTCTTC,NA,TRBD1,TRBV29-1,TRBJ2-1
CASSNQVGLGHEQYF,TGTGCCAGCAGCAACCAGGTAGGGCTGGGCCACGAGCAGTACTTC,NA,NA,TRBV5-4,TRBJ2-7
CASRIGTERNTIYF,TGTGCCAGCAGAATCGGGACAGAGAGAAACACCATATATTTT,NA,TRBD1,TRBV28,TRBJ1-3
CASSRGQGVTDTQYF,TGTGCCAGTAGTAGGGGTCAGGGGGTCACAGATACGCAGTATTTT,NA,TRBD1,TRBV19,TRBJ2-3
CSARVSSNQPQHF,TGCAGCGCCCGTGTAAGTTCTAATCAGCCCCAGCATTTT,NA,NA,TRBV29-1,TRBJ1-5
CASSLETANGYTF,TGCGCCAGCAGCTTGGAAACAGCTAATGGCTACACCTTC,NA,NA,TRBV5-1,TRBJ1-2
CASSDTGYEKLFF,TGTGCCAGCAGCGACACAGGGTACGAAAAACTGTTTTTT,NA,NA,TRBV28,TRBJ1-4
CASSPQASGSGNTIYF,TGTGCCAGCAGCCCCCAGGCCAGCGGCTCTGGAAACACCATATATTTT,NA,NA,TRBV3-1/TRBV3-2,TRBJ1-3
CASSPGTSGREQYF,TGTGCCAGCTCACCAGGGACTAGCGGGCGCGAGCAGTACTTC,NA,TRBD2,TRBV18,TRBJ2-7
CASTPGSTMTNQPQHF,TGTGCCAGCACCCCTGGGTCCACCATGACCAATCAGCCCCAGCATTTT,NA,NA,TRBV7-8,TRBJ1-5
CASSIISQETQYF,TGTGCCAGTAGTATTATTTCACAAGAGACCCAGTACTTC,NA,NA,TRBV19,TRBJ2-5
CASSLRLRGAGELFF,TGTGCCAGCAGTTTAAGGCTGCGGGGGGCCGGGGAGCTGTTTTTT,NA,TRBD2,TRBV28,TRBJ2-2
CASSYRQDPYEQYF,TGTGCCAGCAGCTACCGACAGGATCCCTACGAGCAGTACTTC,NA,NA,TRBV11-3,TRBJ2-7
CATSSHRGSYEQYF,TGTGCCACCAGCAGCCACAGGGGCTCCTACGAGCAGTACTTC,NA,TRBD1,TRBV15,TRBJ2-7
CATSRDRPGVEQYF,TGTGCCACCAGCAGAGATAGGCCTGGCGTCGAGCAGTACTTC,once,NA,TRBV15,TRBJ2-7
CASSLEGTASGNTIYF,TGTGCCAGCAGCTTAGAAGGGACGGCCTCTGGAAACACCATATATTTT,NA,NA,TRBV11-2,TRBJ1-3
CAIVDSGTDTQYF,TGTGCCATCGTTGATAGCGGCACAGATACGCAGTATTTT,NA,NA,TRBV10-3,TRBJ2-3
CASSLDRAVTEAFF,TGTGCCAGCAGCTTGGACAGAGCTGTGACTGAAGCTTTCTTT,NA,NA,TRBV7-2,TRBJ1-1
CASSLSRTSGGVGADTQYF,TGTGCCAGCAGCTTATCTCGGACTAGCGGGGGGGTCGGGGCAGATACGCAGTATTTT,NA,TRBD2,TRBV11-2,TRBJ2-3
CASSTRGLSTEAFF,TGCGCCAGCAGTACTAGAGGGTTGAGCACTGAAGCTTTCTTT,NA,NA,TRBV5-1,TRBJ1-1
CASSLSTGGYEQYF,TGTGCCAGCAGTTTATCGACAGGGGGCTACGAGCAGTACTTC,NA,TRBD1,TRBV27,TRBJ2-7
CASSLAVAGVGYTF,TGTGCCAGCAGCTTAGCTGTGGCAGGGGTTGGCTACACCTTC,NA,NA,TRBV11-2,TRBJ1-2